These 28 T cell receptor beta chains originate from one sample sequenced in a study of control samples from healthy donors and cancer patients. The data were produced by immunoSEQ multiplex PCR, yet TCRdb's version contains in-frame clones alone and is incomplete. The sample contains about 150,000 clones, about 89% of which appear only once. Sequenced material: blood. These receptors all stem from a man under 40 in good health.

CDR3 DNA: TGTGCCAGCAGGTACGACAGGGAAGGGTCCGGCTACACCTTC. Protein sequence: CASRYDREGSGYTF. The chain joins TRBV27 to TRBJ1-2; 7 nucleotides agree with TRBD1. The J segment lost 8 bases and the V segment lost 6 bases, leaving 12 bases of the junction unmatched. Per the germline V gene, CDR1 is MNHEY and CDR2 is SMNVEV (reference sequence). The CDR3 consists of 14 residues.

The rearrangement joins TRBV3-1 (or the pseudogene TRBV3-2) to TRBJ1-2, with TRBD1 matching over 8 bases. Germline values: CDR1 LGHDT, CDR2 YNNKEL (reference sequence). Germline trimming cut 4 bases from V and 1 base from J; bases unmatched to any gene: 5. The CDR3 spans 15 residues. CDR3 protein: CASSRGTGNNYGYTF. CDR3 coding DNA: TGTGCCAGCAGCCGAGGGACAGGTAATAACTATGGCTACACCTTC.

The V gene is TRBV7-3, the J gene TRBJ1-4; 10 nucleotides match TRBD1. J lost 3 bases, V lost 5 bases, and 6 bases had no gene match. The germline V gene has CDR1 SGHTA and CDR2 FQGTGA. The CDR3 spans 16 residues. CDR3 nucleotide sequence: TGTGCCAGCAGCCCCCGGGACAGGGGACCTAATGAAAAACTGTTTTTT. Translating gives CASSPRDRGPNEKLFF.

This rearrangement joins TRBV5-8 to TRBJ1-4; 7 positions agree with TRBD1. From germline, CDR1 is SGHTS and CDR2 YDEGEE. This CDR3 contains 13 residues. Trimming removed 0 bases from V and 7 bases from J; junction bases left unmatched: 0. In DNA form, the CDR3 reads TGTGCCAGCAGCTTGGACAGGGGTGAAAAACTGTTTTTT. Its protein product is CASSLDRGEKLFF.

The genes are TRBV6-5 and TRBJ1-5; 8 bases line up with TRBD1. The CDR3 extends over 14 amino acids. J gave up 6 bases and V 6 bases, and 7 bases lay outside the gene matches. Germline CDR1 reads MNHEY; CDR2 reads SVGAGI. Written as DNA, the CDR3 is TGTGCCAGCAGACCGACAGGGGTTCGTCAGCCCCAGCATTTT. The encoded protein is CASRPTGVRQPQHF.

The genes are TRBV5-4 and TRBJ2-2; possibly TRBD2 for D (7 bases). There are 17 residues in the CDR3. Germline V gene data show CDR1 as SGHNT and CDR2 as YYREEE (reference sequence). Trimming stripped 4 bases from V and 1 base from J, with 17 bases between. The CDR3 DNA sequence: TGTGCCAGCAGCCTGGGGGGGGCGGTCGAGAACACCGGGGAGCTGTTTTTT. It specifies CASSLGGAVENTGELFF. The whole variable domain, filled in from reference TRBV5-4 and TRBJ2-2, reads ETGVTQSPTHLIKTRGQQVTLRCSSQSGHNTVSWYQQALGQGPQFIFQYYREEENGRGNFPPRFSGLQFPNYSSELNVNALELDDSALYLCASSLGGAVENTGELFFGEGSRLTVL.

The chain has TRBV13 and TRBJ2-1; 13 bases are a match to TRBD2. Germline CDR1 and CDR2: PRHDT and FYEKMQ (reference sequence). J lost 7 bases, V lost 4 bases, and 16 bases had no gene match. The CDR3 is 19 residues long. CDR3 nucleotide sequence: TGTGCCAGCAGCTCCCGACGGGACAGATGGACTAGCGGGGGAAATGAGCAGTTCTTC. This encodes CASSSRRDRWTSGGNEQFF.

This clone was counted between two and nine times. The rearrangement joins TRBV7-2 to TRBJ2-5, with a weak D call TRBD2 (6 bases). V lost 4 bases, J lost 2 bases, and 14 bases lay in between. Germline V CDR1 and CDR2: SGHTA, FQGNSA. This CDR3 region has 15 residues. The CDR3 spells CASSSGGGVQETQYF. CDR3 DNA sequence: TGTGCCAGCAGCTCTGGCGGCGGGGTACAAGAGACCCAGTACTTC.

The rearrangement uses TRBV19 and TRBJ1-1; possible D gene TRBD1, 5 bases. The germline V gene encodes CDR1 LNHDA and CDR2 SQIVND (reference sequence). The germline V and J ends were trimmed by 2 bases and 3 bases, with 10 bases remaining between them. This CDR3 spans 14 amino acids. The CDR3 sequence: CASSITGRDTEAFF. CDR3 coding DNA: TGTGCCAGTAGTATAACGGGACGGGACACTGAAGCTTTCTTT.

This chain links TRBV27 with TRBJ2-7; D perhaps matches TRBD1 (6 bases). There are 13 residues in the CDR3. V was pared by 8 bases and J by 4 bases, with 15 bases between. Germline V gene lookup returns CDR1 MNHEY and CDR2 SMNVEV (reference sequence). Here the CDR3 reads CASVDSVKYEQYF. The CDR3 bases are TGTGCCAGCGTGGACAGTGTCAAGTACGAGCAGTACTTC.

This sequence joins TRBV19 and TRBJ2-7; TRBD2 matches 7 bases. CDR3 length equals 13 residues. Per germline, CDR1 LNHDA and CDR2 SQIVND (reference sequence). The junction had 5 bases not matched to a gene; V was cut back by 4 bases and J by 5 bases. CDR3 DNA sequence: TGTGCCAGTAGTAGGGGGAGGGGCGACGAGCAGTACTTC. Amino acid sequence: CASSRGRGDEQYF.

The J gene is TRBJ2-2, the V gene TRBV6-6, with D unclear. The CDR3 has 13 amino acids. CDR1 is MNHNY and CDR2 is SVGAGI in the germline V gene (reference sequence). Trimming shortened V by 2 bases and J by 6 bases, and 7 bases separated the two germline ends. The CDR3 sequence: CASSYLGAGELFF. CDR3 coding DNA: TGTGCCAGCAGTTACCTGGGCGCCGGGGAGCTGTTTTTT.

The chain joins TRBV4-3 to TRBJ1-2, with D perhaps TRBD1 (6 bases). In germline, CDR1 is LGHNA, CDR2 YSLEER. This CDR3 is built from 16 residues. Trimming removed 0 bases from V and 4 bases from J, with 15 bases in between. CDR3: CASSQDLGAGAYGYTF. Here the CDR3 DNA reads TGCGCCAGCAGCCAAGATCTGGGGGCAGGGGCCTATGGCTACACCTTC.

This clone was counted once. The chain links TRBV9 to TRBJ1-2; D is perhaps TRBD1 (6 bases). Germline V gives CDR1 SGDLS, CDR2 YYNGEE. The CDR3 loop spans 14 amino acids. V lost 0 bases to trimming and J lost 5 bases, with 11 bases between them. Here the CDR3 DNA reads TGTGCCAGCAGCGTAGCAGGGGTAGGATATGGCTACACCTTC. It encodes CASSVAGVGYGYTF.

The rearrangement links TRBV2 to TRBJ1-5; 12 bases line up with TRBD1. V lost 5 bases to trimming and J lost 1 base; unmatched junction nucleotides: 6. Germline V CDR1 and CDR2: SNHLY, FYNNEI. The CDR3 contains 17 residues. The CDR3 here is CASSRGQGALSNQPQHF. The CDR3 region has the DNA TGTGCCAGCAGTAGGGGACAGGGGGCTTTAAGCAATCAGCCCCAGCATTTT.

The chain employs TRBV11-2 and TRBJ2-7, with 9 bases fitting TRBD1. The length of the CDR3 is 13 residues. The germline V gene has CDR1 SGHAT and CDR2 FQNNGV. J gave up 4 bases and V 5 bases, and 3 bases lay outside the gene matches. As DNA, the CDR3 is TGTGCCAGCAGCCCGGGACAGGGATACGAGCAGTACTTC. It yields the protein CASSPGQGYEQYF.

The gene calls are TRBV6-5 and TRBJ1-5, with D unclear. The CDR3 extends over 15 amino acids. Germline-derived CDR1 and CDR2 are MNHEY and SVGAGI. Trimming pared 5 bases from V and 7 bases from J, leaving 18 bases between. This CDR3 is CASSQTRSGIQPQHF. CDR3 sequence (DNA): TGTGCCAGCAGTCAGACACGATCGGGGATCCAGCCCCAGCATTTT.

The V call is TRBV5-4, the J call TRBJ2-7; 9 nucleotides align to TRBD1. Germline CDR1 and CDR2: SGHNT and YYREEE (reference sequence). The CDR3 covers 14 residues. V trimming: 3 bases; J trimming: 1 base; junction bases outside the gene matches: 2. The CDR3 DNA reads as TGTGCCAGCAGCTCTGGACAGGGGTCCTACGAGCAGTACTTC. Protein product: CASSSGQGSYEQYF.

The J gene is TRBJ1-2, the V gene TRBV5-1; no firm D call. There are 14 residues in the CDR3. Trimming shortened V by 5 bases and J by 4 bases, and 15 bases separated the two germline ends. CDR1 is SGHRS and CDR2 is YFSETQ in the germline V gene. CDR3 DNA: TGCGCCAGCAGACCCGAGGTAGGAGCCTATGGCTACACCTTC. Its protein product is CASRPEVGAYGYTF.

This chain links TRBV19 with TRBJ1-2; TRBD1 matches at 8 bases. Germline V lookup: CDR1 LNHDA, CDR2 SQIVND (reference sequence). Germline trimming cut 6 bases from V and 4 bases from J; bases unmatched to any gene: 10. The length of the CDR3 is 15 residues. In DNA, the CDR3 is TGTGCCAGTAGCCTACACGGACAGGGACCCTATGGCTACACCTTC. Its translation: CASSLHGQGPYGYTF.

The V gene is TRBV15, the J gene TRBJ2-5, with D possibly being TRBD2 (5 bases). Germline lookup yields CDR1 LNHNV and CDR2 YYDKDF (reference sequence). V was pared by 0 bases and J by 5 bases, with 16 bases between. CDR3 size: 16 residues. The CDR3 DNA sequence: TGTGCCACCAGCAGAGATTTAGCGCGGGCTGGGGAGACCCAGTACTTC. Amino acids: CATSRDLARAGETQYF.

This rearrangement joins TRBV7-8 to TRBJ2-7; perhaps TRBD1 as D (6 bases). The germline V and J ends were trimmed by 5 bases and 2 bases, with 16 bases remaining between them. CDR3 length: 15 residues. Germline assignment: CDR1 SGHVS and CDR2 FQNEAQ. In DNA, the CDR3 is TGTGCCAGCAGCCAGGGCAGGGGTCTGGCCTACGAGCAGTACTTC. It yields the protein CASSQGRGLAYEQYF.

The genes are TRBV3-1 (or the pseudogene TRBV3-2) and TRBJ2-1; maybe TRBD2 (6 bases). The length of the CDR3 is 15 residues. The germline CDR1 and CDR2 sequences are LGHDT and YNNKEL (reference sequence). V was trimmed by 3 bases and J by 10 bases, leaving 19 bases between them. For the CDR3, the DNA is TGTGCCAGCAGCCAGAGTAGCGGCTCGGGGGTGGAGCAGTTCTTC. It yields the protein CASSQSSGSGVEQFF.

Here the CDR3 DNA reads TGTGCCAGCAGCCACGAAAGGGACAGGGCCGAGGGTTCACCCCTCCACTTT. Translated, it gives CASSHERDRAEGSPLHF. The chain carries TRBV4-2 and TRBJ1-6; 9 nucleotides line up with TRBD1. Germline V CDR1 and CDR2: LGHNA, YNFKEQ. With 3 bases clipped from V and 9 bases from J, the junction kept 12 bases outside the gene matches. This CDR3 spans 17 amino acids.

J is TRBJ2-1 and V is TRBV12-3 or TRBV12-4; no firm D call. Trimming cost V 1 base and J 12 bases, with 10 bases left between them. This CDR3 comprises 12 residues. The CDR3 nucleotides read TGTGCCAGCAGTTTAGGCAATTCCGGGCAGTTCTTC. Encoded protein: CASSLGNSGQFF.

This chain links TRBV11-2 with TRBJ1-6, with D maybe TRBD1 (5 bases). V lost 4 bases, J lost 10 bases, and 14 bases lay in between. Germline CDR1 and CDR2: SGHAT and FQNNGV. The CDR3 contains 14 residues. The CDR3 sequence: CASSWPGGISPLHF. Written as DNA, the CDR3 is TGTGCCAGCAGCTGGCCCGGGGGGATCTCACCCCTCCACTTT. Based on the CDR3 plus reference TRBV11-2 and TRBJ1-6, the full variable domain is EAGVAQSPRYKIIEKRQSVAFWCNPISGHATLYWYQQILGQGPKLLIQFQNNGVVDDSQLPKDRFSAERLKGVDSTLKIQPAKLEDSAVYLCASSWPGGISPLHFGNGTRLTVT.

This clone was seen once. The chain uses TRBV6-5 and TRBJ1-2; tentatively, D is TRBD1 (6 bases). Germline CDR1 MNHEY, CDR2 SVGAGI. V lost 5 bases and J 8 bases, leaving 21 bases between the germline ends. This CDR3 region has 15 residues. The CDR3 reads CASSPSAGGGAGYTF. CDR3 nucleotide sequence: TGTGCCAGCAGTCCCTCGGCGGGGGGGGGCGCAGGCTACACCTTC.

The genes are TRBV12-5 and TRBJ2-6; D unclear. The CDR3 has 13 residues. Trimming stripped 7 bases from V and 0 bases from J, with 4 bases between. The germline V gene encodes CDR1 LGHNT and CDR2 FRNRAP. The CDR3 region has the DNA TGTGCTAGTGTATTCTCTGGGGCCAACGTCCTGACTTTC. Protein sequence: CASVFSGANVLTF.